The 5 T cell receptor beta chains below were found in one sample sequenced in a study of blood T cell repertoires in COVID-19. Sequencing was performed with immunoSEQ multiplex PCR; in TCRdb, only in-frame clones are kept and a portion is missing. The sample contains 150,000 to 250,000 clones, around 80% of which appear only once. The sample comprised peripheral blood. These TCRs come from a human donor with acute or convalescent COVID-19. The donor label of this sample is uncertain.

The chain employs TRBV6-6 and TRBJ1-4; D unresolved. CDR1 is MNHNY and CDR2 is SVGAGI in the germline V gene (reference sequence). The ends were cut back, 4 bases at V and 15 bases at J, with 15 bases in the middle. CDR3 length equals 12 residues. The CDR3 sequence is CASSSNLHEVFF. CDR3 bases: TGTGCCAGCAGTTCTAATTTACATGAGGTGTTTTTT.

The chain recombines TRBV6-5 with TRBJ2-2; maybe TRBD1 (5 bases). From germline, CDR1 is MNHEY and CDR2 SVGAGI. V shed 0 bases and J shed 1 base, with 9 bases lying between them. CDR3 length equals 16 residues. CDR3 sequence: CASSYSGLQNTGELFF. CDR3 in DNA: TGTGCCAGCAGTTACTCGGGGCTTCAGAACACCGGGGAGCTGTTTTTT.

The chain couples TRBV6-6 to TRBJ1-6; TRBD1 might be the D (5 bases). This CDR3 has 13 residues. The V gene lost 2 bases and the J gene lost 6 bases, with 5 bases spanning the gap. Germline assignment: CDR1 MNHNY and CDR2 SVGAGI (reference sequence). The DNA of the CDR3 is TGTGCCAGCAGTTACGACAGTAATTCACCCCTCCACTTT. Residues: CASSYDSNSPLHF.

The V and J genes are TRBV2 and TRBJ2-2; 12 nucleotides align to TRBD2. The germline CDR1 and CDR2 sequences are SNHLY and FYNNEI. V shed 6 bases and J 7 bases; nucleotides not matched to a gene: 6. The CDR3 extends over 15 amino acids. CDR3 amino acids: CASRRLAGAIGELFF. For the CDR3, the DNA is TGTGCCAGCAGACGACTAGCGGGAGCGATCGGGGAGCTGTTTTTT.

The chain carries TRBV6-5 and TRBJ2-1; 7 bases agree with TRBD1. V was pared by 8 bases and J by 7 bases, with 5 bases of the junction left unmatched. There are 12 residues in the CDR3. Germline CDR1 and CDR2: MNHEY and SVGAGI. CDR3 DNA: TGTGCCAGCCAGACAGGGAAAAATGAGCAGTTCTTC. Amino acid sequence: CASQTGKNEQFF.